A single sample is the source of the 6 T cell receptor beta chains below, sequenced in a study of technical replicates of blood from a few donors. Libraries were prepared by immunoSEQ multiplex PCR; TCRdb keeps only in-frame clonotypes and omits some of them. Of around 75,000 clones in the sample, about nine tenths are singletons; the top ten hold approximately 0.28%. Material for sequencing was T cells isolated from PBMCs. These receptors were collected from a human donor in good health.

This chain uses TRBV2 with TRBJ1-5; 7 nucleotides line up with TRBD1. This CDR3 comprises 14 residues. CDR1 and CDR2 (germline): SNHLY, FYNNEI. After removal of 7 bases from V and 2 bases from J, the junction contained 5 bases not matched to a gene. The CDR3: CASTRGEGNQPQHF. The DNA of the CDR3 is TGTGCCAGCACCAGGGGGGAGGGCAATCAGCCCCAGCATTTT. Full variable domain (remainder filled in from reference TRBV2 and TRBJ1-5): EPEVTQTPSHQVTQMGQEVILRCVPISNHLYFYWYRQILGQKVEFLVSFYNNEISEKSEIFDDQFSVERPDGSNFTLKIRSTKLEDSAMYFCASTRGEGNQPQHFGDGTRLSIL.

The chain combines TRBV7-8 with TRBJ2-7, with a tentative D call TRBD1 (5 bases). V was shortened by 5 bases and J by 2 bases, with 16 bases between the two germline ends. CDR1 SGHVS and CDR2 FQNEAQ come from the germline V gene. The CDR3 covers 15 residues. The CDR3 region has the DNA TGTGCCAGCAGCAAACGGCAGGGCCTAACCTACGAGCAGTACTTC. Amino acids: CASSKRQGLTYEQYF.

This clone occurred once. The V and J genes are TRBV5-4 and TRBJ2-3; 10 bases line up with TRBD1. Germline-derived CDR1 and CDR2 are SGHNT and YYREEE (reference sequence). The junction had 4 bases not matched to a gene; V was cut back by 3 bases and J by 3 bases. CDR3 size: 15 residues. The CDR3: CASSSDRGLTDTQYF. The CDR3 DNA is TGTGCCAGCAGCTCCGACAGGGGGCTAACAGATACGCAGTATTTT.

The DNA of the CDR3 is TGTGCCAGCAGCTACCGGGACAGGGGATTCGCCGGGGAGCTGTTTTTT. Translation gives CASSYRDRGFAGELFF. The V gene is TRBV27, the J gene TRBJ2-2; 10 bases match TRBD1. V shed 6 bases and J 6 bases; nucleotides not matched to a gene: 10. Germline CDR1 and CDR2: MNHEY and SMNVEV (reference sequence). The CDR3 contains 16 residues.

The chain carries TRBV5-1 and TRBJ2-1; TRBD2 matches at 7 bases. Germline loops: CDR1 SGHRS, CDR2 YFSETQ. The CDR3 spans 14 residues. Losses at the gene ends were 0 bases for V and 7 bases for J; bases not matched to a gene: 4. The DNA for the CDR3 is TGCGCCAGCAGCTTGGAGCGGGATATTAATGAGCAGTTCTTC. Protein sequence: CASSLERDINEQFF.

The rearrangement uses TRBV5-1 and TRBJ1-3; D is perhaps TRBD1 (5 bases). The CDR3 has 17 amino acids. V was cut by 0 bases and J by 2 bases, with 15 bases left in between. CDR1 is SGHRS, CDR2 YFSETQ, per germline. CDR3 amino acids: CASSLGLGHSAGNTIYF. CDR3 coding DNA: TGCGCCAGCAGCTTGGGCTTAGGACACTCAGCTGGAAACACCATATATTTT. The entire variable domain, with the rest obtained from reference TRBV5-1 and TRBJ1-3, is as follows: KAGVTQTPRYLIKTRGQQVTLSCSPISGHRSVSWYQQTPGQGLQFLFEYFSETQRNKGNFPGRFSGRQFSNSRSEMNVSTLELGDSALYLCASSLGLGHSAGNTIYFGEGSWLTVV.